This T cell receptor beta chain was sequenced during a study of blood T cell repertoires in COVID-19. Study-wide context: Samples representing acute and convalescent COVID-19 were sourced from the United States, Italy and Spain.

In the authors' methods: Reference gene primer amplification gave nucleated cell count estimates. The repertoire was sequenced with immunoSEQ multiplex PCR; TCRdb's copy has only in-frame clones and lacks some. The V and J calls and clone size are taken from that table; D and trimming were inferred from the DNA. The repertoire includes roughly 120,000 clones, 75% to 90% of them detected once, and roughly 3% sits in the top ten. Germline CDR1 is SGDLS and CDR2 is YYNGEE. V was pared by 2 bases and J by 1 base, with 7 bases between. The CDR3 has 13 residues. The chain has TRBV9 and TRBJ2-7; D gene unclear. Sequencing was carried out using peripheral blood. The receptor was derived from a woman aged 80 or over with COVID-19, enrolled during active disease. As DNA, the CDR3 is TGTGCCAGCAGCGTTGGAGCTTCCTACGAGCAGTACTTC. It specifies CASSVGASYEQYF.